These 21 T cell receptor beta chains were sequenced from one sample in a study of PD-L1 blockade in urothelial cancer. Sequencing used immunoSEQ multiplex PCR; TCRdb keeps in-frame clones, though not all of them. Among about 39,000 clones listed, about 89% were seen once. The sequences come from PBMCs, collected around atezolizumab (anti-PD-L1) treatment. These receptor sequences come from a man between 60 and 70 years old with urothelial cancer.

The CDR3 region has the DNA TGCGCCAGCAGTGCACCCGGGGGAGGGGAAAAACTGTTTTTT. Translated: CASSAPGGGEKLFF. This chain links TRBV5-1 with TRBJ1-4; D perhaps matches TRBD1 (5 bases). In germline, CDR1 is SGHRS, CDR2 YFSETQ. Trimming removed 5 bases at V and 8 bases at J, with 16 bases between. The CDR3 sequence is 14 residues long.

CDR3 residues: CASSLGTSGVAEQFF. The CDR3 nucleotides are TGTGCCAGCAGCTTAGGAACTAGCGGAGTGGCTGAGCAGTTCTTC. The chain combines TRBV11-2 with TRBJ2-1, with 8 bases aligning to TRBD2. Germline loops: CDR1 SGHAT, CDR2 FQNNGV. This CDR3 spans 15 amino acids. V was clipped by 1 base and J by 9 bases; unmatched bases: 8.

The count of this clone is one. The chain employs TRBV2 and TRBJ1-1, with a tentative D call TRBD1 (5 bases). CDR1 is SNHLY and CDR2 is FYNNEI in the germline V gene. There are 17 residues in the CDR3. The V gene lost 7 bases and the J gene lost 5 bases, with 26 bases spanning the gap. The DNA for the CDR3 is TGTGCCAGCATTCTAAATGTGGCAGGGAGGGTTTCGACTGAAGCTTTCTTT. Translating it yields CASILNVAGRVSTEAFF.

J is TRBJ2-4 and V is TRBV27, with unresolved D. There are 14 residues in the CDR3. Trimming took off 4 bases at V and 7 bases at J, with 14 bases between the two ends. Germline V gives CDR1 MNHEY, CDR2 SMNVEV (reference sequence). The CDR3 DNA sequence: TGTGCCAGCAGTTCGGTAGACCAGGCCAACATTCAGTACTTC. Its translation: CASSSVDQANIQYF.

This clone was recorded once. This chain joins TRBV28 and TRBJ1-3; the D gene is possibly TRBD1 (5 bases). The length of the CDR3 is 15 residues. Germline CDR1 reads MDHEN; CDR2 reads SYDVKM. Trimming stripped 8 bases from V and 4 bases from J, with 18 bases between. The CDR3 region has the DNA TGTGCCAGCTTCGTAGGTGGGGAGGGGGGAAACACCATATATTTT. It encodes CASFVGGEGGNTIYF.

The V call is TRBV5-1, the J call TRBJ1-1, with D possibly being TRBD1 (5 bases). V gave up 0 bases and J gave up 7 bases, with 13 bases separating them. The CDR3 has 14 amino acids. CDR1 and CDR2 from the germline V gene are SGHRS and YFSETQ. CDR3 in DNA: TGCGCCAGCAGCTTGGTTCTGGGACTGGATGAAGCTTTCTTT. Protein sequence: CASSLVLGLDEAFF. Drawing the rest from reference TRBV5-1 and TRBJ1-1, the complete variable domain is KAGVTQTPRYLIKTRGQQVTLSCSPISGHRSVSWYQQTPGQGLQFLFEYFSETQRNKGNFPGRFSGRQFSNSRSEMNVSTLELGDSALYLCASSLVLGLDEAFFGQGTRLTVV.

On this clone: Other DNA sequences in the sample encode the same CDR3. The chain recombines TRBV4-2 with TRBJ2-7, with 8 bases identical to TRBD1. Trimming took 4 bases from V and 1 from J; bases not matched to a gene: 3. The CDR3 covers 14 residues. Germline CDR1 reads LGHNA; CDR2 reads YNFKEQ. CDR3 sequence: CASSPGQGSYEQYF. DNA of the CDR3: TGTGCCAGCAGCCCTGGACAGGGTTCCTACGAGCAGTACTTC.

V is TRBV28 and J is TRBJ1-5, with 10 bases that match TRBD1. Germline loops: CDR1 MDHEN, CDR2 SYDVKM. This CDR3 is built from 12 residues. CDR3 DNA: TGTGGTTCGGGACAGGGGAATCAGCCCCAGCATTTT. Translation gives CGSGQGNQPQHF.

V gene TRBV7-7 combines with J gene TRBJ1-4; tentatively, D is TRBD1 (6 bases). In germline, CDR1 is SSHAT, CDR2 FNYEAQ (reference sequence). The V gene lost 2 bases and the J gene lost 1 base, with 17 bases spanning the gap. The CDR3 consists of 18 residues. The CDR3 region has the DNA TGTGCCAGCAGCTTAAACAGGGAAGCCGTCGTAACTAATGAAAAACTGTTTTTT. This codes for CASSLNREAVVTNEKLFF.

V gene TRBV11-2 combines with J gene TRBJ2-5; a possible D gene is TRBD1 (6 bases). Trimming pared 6 bases from V and 9 bases from J, leaving 17 bases between. The CDR3 runs to 13 residues. Germline-derived CDR1 and CDR2 are SGHAT and FQNNGV. In DNA form, the CDR3 reads TGTGCCAGCAGATCTGGGGGCGCTGGGGCCCAGTACTTC. Its protein product is CASRSGGAGAQYF.

V and J are TRBV4-1 and TRBJ2-7; TRBD2 aligns across 10 bases. The CDR3 is 16 amino acids. From germline, CDR1 is MGHRA and CDR2 YSYEKL. V was clipped by 1 base and J by 1 base; unmatched bases: 4. This chain's CDR3 is CASSQGSSGRSYEQYF. CDR3 nucleotides: TGCGCCAGCAGCCAAGGCAGTAGCGGGAGGTCCTACGAGCAGTACTTC.

The rearrangement joins TRBV4-3 to TRBJ1-4; D call uncertain. Deletions cut 0 bases from V and 8 bases from J, with 13 bases between. The CDR3 spans 15 residues. Per germline, CDR1 LGHNA and CDR2 YSLEER. CDR3 sequence reads: CASSQEGRRREKLFF. The CDR3 DNA is TGCGCCAGCAGCCAAGAAGGCCGGCGGCGGGAAAAACTGTTTTTT.

This chain connects TRBV6-5 to TRBJ2-3; D gene uncertain. The CDR3 runs to 14 residues. Trimming pared 6 bases from V and 2 bases from J, leaving 12 bases between. Germline V gene sequence: CDR1 MNHEY, CDR2 SVGAGI. CDR3 coding DNA: TGTGCCAGCAGCCCCAACTATCTCACAGATACGCAGTATTTT. The encoded protein is CASSPNYLTDTQYF.

The chain employs TRBV6-1 and TRBJ2-2; D remains ambiguous. CDR3 length equals 12 residues. Per the germline V gene, CDR1 is MNHNS and CDR2 is SASEGT. V lost 11 bases to trimming and J lost 5 bases, with 12 bases between them. CDR3 amino acids: CACQVSTGELFF. CDR3 DNA: TGTGCCTGCCAGGTTTCGACCGGGGAGCTGTTTTTT.

V usage is TRBV27 and J usage is TRBJ1-1; 9 bases match TRBD1. The length of the CDR3 is 14 residues. The V gene end was trimmed by 8 bases and the J gene end by 2 bases; junction bases not matched to a gene: 6. CDR1 and CDR2 from the germline V gene are MNHEY and SMNVEV (reference sequence). CDR3 residues: CASLRDRENTEAFF. In nucleotides, the CDR3 is TGTGCCAGCCTCCGGGACAGGGAAAACACTGAAGCTTTCTTT.

The chain is built from TRBV7-2 and TRBJ2-1, with 9 bases fitting TRBD2. The germline gives CDR1 SGHTA, CDR2 FQGNSA. The CDR3 extends over 17 amino acids. V dropped 1 base and J dropped 7; count of bases not matched to a gene: 11. CDR3 amino acids: CASSLESSGGPWNEQFF. The DNA for the CDR3 is TGTGCCAGCAGCTTAGAGTCCAGCGGGGGGCCGTGGAATGAGCAGTTCTTC.

The genes are TRBV18 and TRBJ2-7; 10 bases are shared with TRBD2. The length of the CDR3 is 15 residues. V dropped 3 bases and J dropped 4; count of bases not matched to a gene: 6. CDR1 is KGHSH, CDR2 LQKENI, per germline. The DNA for the CDR3 is TGTGCCAGCTCACCCCGACTAGCGGGTTCGTACGAGCAGTACTTC. It translates to CASSPRLAGSYEQYF.

The chain is built from TRBV10-3 and TRBJ2-3, with 12 positions matching TRBD1. The CDR3 spans 18 residues. CDR1 is ENHRY and CDR2 is SYGVKD in the germline V gene. J was trimmed by 3 bases and V by 10 bases; bases with no gene match: 17. DNA for the CDR3: TGTGCCAGCGGAAGCGGGACAGGGGGCGTTAGTCGAACAGATACGCAGTATTTT. It yields the protein CASGSGTGGVSRTDTQYF.

This chain's CDR3 is CASSLSAGESGYTF. CDR3 DNA sequence: TGCGCCAGCAGCTTGTCCGCGGGGGAAAGTGGCTACACCTTC. This chain joins TRBV5-1 and TRBJ1-2; D may be TRBD1 (5 bases). Germline values: CDR1 SGHRS, CDR2 YFSETQ. Trimming shortened V by 1 base and J by 7 bases, and 14 bases separated the two germline ends. This CDR3 comprises 14 residues.

The V and J genes are TRBV19 and TRBJ2-7; TRBD1 aligns across 10 bases. The junction had 5 bases not matched to a gene; V was cut back by 5 bases and J by 1 base. The length of the CDR3 is 15 residues. The germline V gene encodes CDR1 LNHDA and CDR2 SQIVND (reference sequence). The CDR3 loop reads CASSPGQGGSYEQYF. The CDR3 DNA is TGTGCCAGTAGTCCCGGACAGGGGGGGTCCTACGAGCAGTACTTC.

The V and J genes are TRBV5-4 and TRBJ1-4; the D gene is possibly TRBD1 (6 bases). Germline-derived CDR1 and CDR2 are SGHNT and YYREEE (reference sequence). Trimming stripped 4 bases from V and 7 bases from J, with 17 bases between. CDR3 length: 15 residues. The CDR3 loop reads CASSVKGGGGEKLFF. The CDR3 coding sequence is TGTGCCAGCAGCGTGAAGGGGGGGGGAGGTGAAAAACTGTTTTTT.